This TCR beta chain originates from a study of T cells in Graves' hyperthyroidism and ophthalmopathy. Study-level results: Ophthalmopathy cases were set apart from stable hyperthyroidism by a 13 V-J model.

The investigators amplified TCR beta CDR3 regions from RNA transcripts. First-round RT-PCR of the TCR CDR3 relied on the HTBI primer set. MiXCR, applied by TCRdb to the multiplex PCR reads, yields one record per CDR3 protein. This sample has approximately 870,000 distinct CDR3 sequences, with 38% found just once. CDR1 is SNHLY and CDR2 is FYNNEI in the germline V gene. The CDR3 has 14 amino acids. V was cut by 5 bases and J by 2 bases, with 12 bases left in between. This clonotype was detected only a few times. Its specificity is unknown. The sequenced material came from blood. The source is a man aged 18 to 29 with Graves' hyperthyroidism. The chain joins TRBV2 to TRBJ1-1, with D unresolved. The DNA of the CDR3 is TGTGCCAGCAGTCCCGCCCCCTACAACACTGAAGCTTTCTTT. Amino acid sequence: CASSPAPYNTEAFF.